This T cell receptor beta chain originates from a study of OX40 agonist ivuxolimab in advanced cancers. In the study overall: The costimulatory receptor OX40 (CD134) was targeted by ivuxolimab, a fully human IgG2 agonistic monoclonal antibody. Intravenous ivuxolimab was administered to patients every 2 weeks at six dose levels: 0.01, 0.1, 0.3, 1.5, 3 and 10 mg/kg. Among the approximately 54 dose-escalation patients, about 20 had hepatocellular carcinoma, roughly 15 melanoma, 9 renal cell carcinoma and 9 head and neck cancer. In the dose-escalation cohort, 82.7% of patients were male, and the mean age was roughly 60 years with a range of roughly 20 to 80. Prior anti-PD-1, anti-PD-L1 or anti-CTLA-4 therapy was permitted, and checkpoint inhibitors had been received by roughly 42% of dose-escalation patients. Three dose-escalation patients achieved partial responses, one with hepatocellular carcinoma and two with cutaneous melanoma. The point of sequencing TCRbeta in the periphery was to test whether ivuxolimab changed TCR sequence diversity and drove clonal T-cell expansion. The paper covers the monotherapy dose-escalation part of the phase I ivuxolimab trial, which included N = 52 patients. Beyond this particular receptor, the publication reports: Partial responders in the 0.1-3.0 mg/kg groups had among the lowest normalized peripheral clonal expansion, especially among CD8+ T cells. Low levels of normalized T-cell clonal expansion were also seen in some patients who did not respond. Which antigens the clonally expanded peripheral T cells were specific for was not determined. At doses from 0.1 to 3.0 mg/kg, clonal expansion was seen in both CD4+ and CD8+ blood T cells between baseline and week 6. On average, CD8+ T cells showed more expanded clones than CD4+ T cells after ivuxolimab.

Relative to germline, V is 6 bases shorter and J is 4 bases shorter, with 20 bases between their ends. The germline V gene encodes CDR1 MNHNY and CDR2 SVGAGI (reference sequence). Spanning cysteine to phenylalanine, the CDR3 consists of 16 amino acids. The entry retains the CDR3 DNA only, 48 bases that are in frame from base 1. Genomic DNA was extracted from sorted cells for sequencing of the TCRbeta CDR3 region. The immunoSEQ Assay was used to sequence the TCRbeta CDR3 regions. TCRdb re-hosts the immuneACCESS table, in-frame sequences only. Its copies lack some clones; in the studies checked, an unresolved V gene accounts for under half of them, and the cause for the rest is not known. This sample has tens of thousands of clones in its table, and less than 95% of those were observed once. 8.7% of the sample comes from the top ten. Remarks on this clone: Its binding antigen is unknown. The sample holds no much larger clone one base away, and base qualities are not on file.

Patients with autoimmune disease history or receiving systemic immunosuppression were excluded from the trial. In every dose cohort, peripheral blood was drawn for TCR sequencing at baseline, cycle 4 day 1, and cycle 7 day 1. The samples were taken from a phase I, first-in-human, multicenter, open-label dose-escalation trial of ivuxolimab. Adults with locally advanced or metastatic melanoma, renal cell carcinoma, hepatocellular carcinoma or head and neck squamous cell carcinoma were enrolled in the trial. Before TCR sequencing, CD4+ T cells and CD8+ T cells were sorted from peripheral blood as separate populations.

The clonotype originates from an adult with an advanced solid tumor such as melanoma, head and neck, liver or kidney cancer. This sample comprised CD4+ or CD8+ T cells sorted from blood, obtained in a trial of the OX40 agonist ivuxolimab. The chain employs TRBV6-6 and TRBJ2-3; possibly the D gene is TRBD1, per 5 matching bases. The CDR3 amino acid sequence is: CASRDLWGQRPDTQYF. The nucleotide sequence reads as follows: TGTGCCAGCAGGGACCTTTGGGGCCAACGACCAGATACGCAGTATTTT.